The 3 T cell receptor beta chains given below trace back to one sample, sequenced in a study of neoadjuvant anti-PD-1 for oral cavity cancer. Produced via immunoSEQ multiplex PCR; TCRdb's table is partial and in-frame only. The table has about 14,000 clones, just over 65% seen once. Specimen: PBMCs, collected before nivolumab (anti-PD-1) treatment. The receptors originated from a person aged 35 to 85 with oral cavity squamous cell carcinoma.

The chain is built from TRBV4-1 and TRBJ2-3; 7 bases map to TRBD1. V gave up 5 bases and J gave up 5 bases; unmatched junction bases: 1. The CDR3 length is 12 residues. Germline values: CDR1 MGHRA, CDR2 YSYEKL. CDR3 sequence (DNA): TGCGCCAGCAGCTGGACAGGAGATACGCAGTATTTT. Translated, it gives CASSWTGDTQYF.

In its sample, this clone was seen a few times. The V and J genes are TRBV6-1 and TRBJ1-5; D gene ambiguous. Germline assignment: CDR1 MNHNS and CDR2 SASEGT. This CDR3 is 14 amino acids long. Trimming left V 3 bases short and J 0 bases short, with 6 bases between. The chain's CDR3 is CASSDGLSNQPQHF. CDR3 sequence (DNA): TGTGCCAGCAGTGACGGACTTAGCAATCAGCCCCAGCATTTT.

This chain uses TRBV5-1 with TRBJ2-1, with D maybe TRBD2 (6 bases). CDR1 is SGHRS and CDR2 is YFSETQ in the germline V gene. Trimming removed 4 bases from V and 3 bases from J, with 20 bases in between. The CDR3 spans 17 residues. The CDR3 bases are TGCGCCAGCAGCCGGGGGATCACCCAATCTCGCTACAATGAGCAGTTCTTC. It is translated as CASSRGITQSRYNEQFF.